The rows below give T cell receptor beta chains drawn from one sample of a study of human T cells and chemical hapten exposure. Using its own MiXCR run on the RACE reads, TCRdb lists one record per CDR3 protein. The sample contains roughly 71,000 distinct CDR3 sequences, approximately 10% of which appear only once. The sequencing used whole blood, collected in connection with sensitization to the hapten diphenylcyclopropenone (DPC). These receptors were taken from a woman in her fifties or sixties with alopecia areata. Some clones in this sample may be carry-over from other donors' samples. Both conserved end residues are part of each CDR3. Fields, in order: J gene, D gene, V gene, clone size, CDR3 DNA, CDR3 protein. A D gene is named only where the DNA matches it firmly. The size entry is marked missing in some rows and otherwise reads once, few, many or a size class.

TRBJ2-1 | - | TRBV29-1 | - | TGCAGCGTTGACTCCGGAGGTGAGCAGTTCTTC | CSVDSGGEQFF
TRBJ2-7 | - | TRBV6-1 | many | TGTGCCAGCAGCCCCCGGGGGACCTCCTACGAGCAGTACTTC | CASSPRGTSYEQYF
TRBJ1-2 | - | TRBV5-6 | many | TGTGCCAGCAGCTTGGTCGACGACCGAGAGGTGATTTTGGGCGGCTACACCTTC | CASSLVDDREVILGGYTF
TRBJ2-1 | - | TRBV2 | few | TGTGCCAGCAGTCAGGCTATCCCTCAGTTCTTC | CASSQAIPQFF
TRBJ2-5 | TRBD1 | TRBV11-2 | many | TGTGCCAGCAGCGCCCGGCAGAGCCTCCTTGGGACAGGGGCGCAAGAGACCCAGTACTTC | CASSARQSLLGTGAQETQYF
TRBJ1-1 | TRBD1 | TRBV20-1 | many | TGCAGTGCAGAGAACAGGGGTTTGAACACTGAAGCTTTCTTT | CSAENRGLNTEAFF
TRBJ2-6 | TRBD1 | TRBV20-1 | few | TGCAGTGCTCGCCCCCTGGGACAGGGATCCGGGGCCAACGTCCTGACTTTC | CSARPLGQGSGANVLTF
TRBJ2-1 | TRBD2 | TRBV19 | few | TGTGCCAGTAGTCCGTGGACTAGCGGGACAAACAATGAGCAGTTCTTC | CASSPWTSGTNNEQFF
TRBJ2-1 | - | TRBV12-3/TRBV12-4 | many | TGTGCCAGCAGTTTACGGTCGGGCCCTGACAATGAGCAGTTCTTC | CASSLRSGPDNEQFF
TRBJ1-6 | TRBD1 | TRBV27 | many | TGTGCCAGCAGTTTATGGGCAGGGGGAGGAGGTTCACCCCTCCACTTT | CASSLWAGGGGSPLHF
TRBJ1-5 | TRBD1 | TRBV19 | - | TGTGCCAGTAGCCTCTACAGGGGTCAGCCCCAGCATTTT | CASSLYRGQPQHF
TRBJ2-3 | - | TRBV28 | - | TGTGCCACCCAGGAGGGCCCAGATACGCAGTATTTT | CATQEGPDTQYF
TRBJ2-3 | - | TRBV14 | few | TGTGCCAGCAGCCAAGCGGAGTTCTCCCTAAAGTATTTT | CASSQAEFSLKYF
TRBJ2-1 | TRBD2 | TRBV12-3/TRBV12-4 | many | TGTGCCAGCAGTTTGGAAGGGCTAGCGGGAGGGAGTAATGAGCAGTTCTTC | CASSLEGLAGGSNEQFF
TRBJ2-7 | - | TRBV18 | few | TGTGCCAGCTCACTTGTTCCGGGGTACGAGCAGTACTTC | CASSLVPGYEQYF
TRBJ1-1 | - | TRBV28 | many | TGTGCCAGCAGTTTATACGGCACTGAAGCTTTCTTT | CASSLYGTEAFF
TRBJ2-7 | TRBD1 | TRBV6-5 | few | TGTGCCAGCAGTCGACCGGGACAGGGGAATTACGAGCAGTACTTC | CASSRPGQGNYEQYF
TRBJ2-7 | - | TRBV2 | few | TGTGCCAGCAGTGAAGCCGGGGGGCTAGGGTCCTACGAGCAGTACTTC | CASSEAGGLGSYEQYF
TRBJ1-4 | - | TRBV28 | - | TGTGCCGGCTTCAAGACCTATGCTAATGAAAAACTGTTTTTT | CAGFKTYANEKLFF
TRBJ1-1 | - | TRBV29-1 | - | TGCAGCGTTGAAGTAGGGGGCACTGAAGCTTTCTTT | CSVEVGGTEAFF
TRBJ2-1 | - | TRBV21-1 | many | TGTGCCAGCCAATCTCCGGGACACTACTACAATGAGCAGTTCTTC | CASQSPGHYYNEQFF